The 27 T cell receptor beta chains listed next were all sequenced from one sample in a study of T cells in Graves' hyperthyroidism and ophthalmopathy. RNA transcripts served as the template for amplifying TCR beta CDR3 regions. Initially, a first-round RT-PCR of the TCR CDR3 employed the HTBI primer set. MiXCR was run by TCRdb on the multiplex PCR reads, yielding one entry per CDR3 protein. The table has some 300,000 distinct CDR3 sequences, around 19% seen once. Sequenced: blood. These receptors were collected from a man aged 45-60 years with Graves' ophthalmopathy.

This clonotype was observed many times. This chain links TRBV3-1 with TRBJ1-2; D is unclear. Germline-derived CDR1 and CDR2 are LGHDT and YNNKEL (reference sequence). V shed 0 bases and J shed 2 bases, with 10 bases lying between them. The CDR3 spans 15 residues. The DNA of the CDR3 is TGTGCCAGCAGCCAAGAGGGGTACCCGAACTATGGCTACACCTTC. Translation: CASSQEGYPNYGYTF.

The chain employs TRBV7-9 and TRBJ1-3; possibly TRBD1 for D (6 bases). CDR1 is SEHNR and CDR2 is FQNEAQ in the germline V gene (reference sequence). The CDR3 is 14 amino acids. Trimming removed 6 bases at V and 2 bases at J, with 11 bases between. CDR3: CASSSSGAGNTIYF. CDR3 nucleotides: TGTGCCAGCAGTTCCTCAGGGGCTGGAAACACCATATATTTT.

The chain employs TRBV20-1 and TRBJ1-5; TRBD1 might be the D (6 bases). V dropped 3 bases and J dropped 7 bases, with 10 bases sitting between them. Germline V gene data show CDR1 as DFQATT and CDR2 as SNEGSKA (reference sequence). The length of the CDR3 is 12 residues. The CDR3 sequence is CSARDGGQPQHF. CDR3 in DNA: TGCAGTGCTAGGGATGGGGGCCAGCCCCAGCATTTT.

The chain couples TRBV10-1 to TRBJ2-2; no clear D gene. The germline V and J ends were trimmed by 7 bases and 2 bases, with 23 bases remaining between them. Germline CDR1 is WNHNN and CDR2 is SYGVQD (reference sequence). This CDR3 region has 18 residues. The CDR3 DNA is TGCGCCAGCACCTTTTTCATTATTGTCCATAGAAACACCGGGGAGCTGTTTTTT. Residues: CASTFFIIVHRNTGELFF.

This clonotype was detected ten times or more. The chain combines TRBV20-1 with TRBJ2-7; 13 nucleotides match TRBD2. Germline V gene sequence: CDR1 DFQATT, CDR2 SNEGSKA (reference sequence). CDR3 length equals 17 residues. The V and J ends lost 4 bases and 2 bases, in that order; junction bases with no gene match: 11. CDR3 sequence reads: CSAKGTWTSGSTYEQYF. CDR3 DNA sequence: TGCAGTGCTAAAGGAACGTGGACTAGCGGGAGTACCTACGAGCAGTACTTC.

At least ten counts were recorded for this clonotype. This rearrangement joins TRBV3-1 to TRBJ2-1, with 7 bases fitting TRBD1. Trimming took 1 base from V and 9 from J; bases not matched to a gene: 12. Germline CDR1 reads LGHDT; CDR2 reads YNNKEL (reference sequence). The CDR3 runs to 16 residues. The CDR3 loop is CASSQGRQGERAEQFF. The CDR3 region has the DNA TGTGCCAGCAGCCAAGGGAGGCAGGGGGAACGAGCTGAGCAGTTCTTC.

Many counts were recorded for this clonotype. The chain has TRBV18 and TRBJ1-1; D possibly corresponds to TRBD1 (5 bases). The CDR3 covers 13 residues. The germline V gene has CDR1 KGHSH and CDR2 LQKENI. V was clipped by 10 bases and J by 1 base, with 13 bases between them. This chain's CDR3 is CATARGKNTEAFF. The CDR3 DNA reads TGTGCCACGGCGAGGGGAAAGAACACTGAAGCTTTCTTT.

V gene TRBV7-9 combines with J gene TRBJ2-1; TRBD2 matches 14 bases. V was pared by 6 bases and J by 0 bases, with 22 bases of the junction left unmatched. The germline CDR1 and CDR2 sequences are SEHNR and FQNEAQ (reference sequence). The CDR3 length is 23 residues. CDR3 sequence reads: CASRPPGQGRLAGGRSSYNEQFF. The CDR3 DNA follows: TGTGCCAGCAGACCCCCGGGACAGGGAAGACTAGCGGGAGGGCGGAGCTCCTACAATGAGCAGTTCTTC.

This clonotype has ten or more counts. The chain links TRBV5-8 to TRBJ2-3, with 13 positions matching TRBD2. Losses at the gene ends were 0 bases for V and 5 bases for J; bases not matched to a gene: 15. Germline values: CDR1 SGHTS, CDR2 YDEGEE. This CDR3 spans 20 amino acids. The CDR3 sequence: CASSLEPNRLAGGEIDTQYF. In DNA, the CDR3 is TGTGCCAGCAGCTTGGAGCCCAATCGACTAGCGGGAGGCGAAATAGATACGCAGTATTTT.

This rearrangement joins TRBV20-1 to TRBJ2-3; TRBD2 agrees at 7 bases. V lost 0 bases to trimming and J lost 1 base; unmatched junction nucleotides: 7. Germline loops: CDR1 DFQATT, CDR2 SNEGSKA (reference sequence). The CDR3 loop spans 16 amino acids. The CDR3 sequence is CSARDQVAGGTDTQYF. CDR3 DNA: TGCAGTGCTAGAGATCAAGTGGCGGGGGGCACAGATACGCAGTATTTT.

A few counts support this clonotype. The V and J genes are TRBV7-9 and TRBJ1-6; 7 nucleotides line up with TRBD1. The germline V gene encodes CDR1 SEHNR and CDR2 FQNEAQ (reference sequence). V dropped 5 bases and J dropped 7; count of bases not matched to a gene: 8. This CDR3 is built from 15 residues. The chain's CDR3 is CASSHLGQSNSPLHF. In DNA, the CDR3 is TGTGCCAGCAGCCATTTGGGACAGTCGAATTCACCCCTCCACTTT.

This clonotype was recorded at least ten times. The V call is TRBV7-3, the J call TRBJ2-1; 7 nucleotides line up with TRBD1. Unmatched junction bases numbered 5, after V lost 0 bases and J lost 9 bases. Germline CDR1 and CDR2: SGHTA and FQGTGA. This CDR3 spans 14 amino acids. In DNA form, the CDR3 reads TGTGCCAGCAGCTTAACCCCTACAGGGGTTGAGCAGTTCTTC. Its translation: CASSLTPTGVEQFF.

This clonotype is a singleton in its sample. The chain uses TRBV19 and TRBJ1-5, with D possibly TRBD1 on 5 matching bases. V lost 6 bases to trimming and J lost 7 bases, with 13 bases between them. The CDR3 covers 13 residues. CDR1 is LNHDA and CDR2 is SQIVND in the germline V gene (reference sequence). Here the CDR3 reads CASSRPGGQPQHF. CDR3 sequence (DNA): TGTGCCAGTAGCCGACCTGGGGGACAGCCCCAGCATTTT.

A few counts support this clonotype. The chain recombines TRBV9 with TRBJ2-7; D uncertain. Deletions cut 4 bases from V and 6 bases from J, with 14 bases between. Germline V gives CDR1 SGDLS, CDR2 YYNGEE. The CDR3 loop spans 13 amino acids. CDR3 in DNA: TGTGCCAGCAGCACCTCCGGAGAAGGCGAGCAGTACTTC. It codes for CASSTSGEGEQYF.

This clonotype has a handful of counts. V usage is TRBV7-8 and J usage is TRBJ2-1, with 10 positions matching TRBD2. Germline CDR1 reads SGHVS; CDR2 reads FQNEAQ. V shed 1 base and J 6 bases; nucleotides not matched to a gene: 3. The CDR3 is 15 residues long. CDR3 amino acids: CASSLVSGGFNEQFF. DNA for the CDR3: TGTGCCAGCAGCTTAGTTAGCGGGGGGTTCAATGAGCAGTTCTTC.

This clonotype was found a few times. The chain employs TRBV10-2 and TRBJ2-1; 9 positions match TRBD2. The CDR3 is 15 residues long. Germline V lookup: CDR1 WSHSY, CDR2 SAAADI. Losses at the gene ends were 2 bases for V and 3 bases for J; bases not matched to a gene: 2. CDR3 amino acids: CASSEGSGSYNEQFF. The CDR3 DNA is TGCGCCAGCAGTGAGGGTAGCGGGAGCTACAATGAGCAGTTCTTC.

J is TRBJ2-1 and V is TRBV27; TRBD1 or TRBD2 may be the D gene (5 bases each). The CDR3 loop spans 16 amino acids. The germline V gene encodes CDR1 MNHEY and CDR2 SMNVEV (reference sequence). The ends were cut back, 5 bases at V and 4 bases at J, with 18 bases in the middle. The CDR3 nucleotides read TGTGCCAGCAGTCCCCGGTCGGGGACCGGTTACAATGAGCAGTTCTTC. Amino acid sequence: CASSPRSGTGYNEQFF.

This clonotype occurred many times. The chain combines TRBV2 with TRBJ2-3; unclear D gene. Germline CDR1 is SNHLY and CDR2 is FYNNEI. CDR3 size: 14 residues. V shed 4 bases and J shed 4 bases, with 12 bases lying between them. The CDR3 region is CASSARLGSDTQYF. The DNA of the CDR3 is TGTGCCAGCAGTGCGAGGCTTGGTTCAGATACGCAGTATTTT.

The CDR3 region has the DNA TGTGCCAGCAGCGTAGAGGGGGACAGGGGGTACGAGCAGTACTTC. Amino acid sequence: CASSVEGDRGYEQYF. V and J are TRBV9 and TRBJ2-7, with 11 bases that match TRBD1. Germline loops: CDR1 SGDLS, CDR2 YYNGEE. This CDR3 comprises 15 residues. J lost 4 bases, V lost 0 bases, and 3 bases had no gene match. The full variable domain, with the rest looked up from reference TRBV9 and TRBJ2-7, is DSGVTQTPKHLITATGQRVTLRCSPRSGDLSVYWYQQSLDQGLQFLIQYYNGEERAKGNILERFSAQQFPDLHSELNLSSLELGDSALYFCASSVEGDRGYEQYFGPGTRLTVT.

This clonotype was seen a few times. The chain is built from TRBV10-3 and TRBJ1-1; D perhaps matches TRBD1 (6 bases). From germline, CDR1 is ENHRY and CDR2 SYGVKD. Trimming removed 10 bases at V and 7 bases at J, with 31 bases between. The CDR3 spans 17 residues. In nucleotides, the CDR3 is TGTGCCAGTGTACAGGGACCCCTATCCTTAACCTCGCTTGAAGCTTTCTTT. Its protein product is CASVQGPLSLTSLEAFF.

J is TRBJ1-1 and V is TRBV9, with a weak D call TRBD1 (5 bases). The germline V and J ends were trimmed by 0 bases and 6 bases, with 12 bases remaining between them. CDR1 is SGDLS, CDR2 YYNGEE, per germline. This CDR3 has 14 residues. The CDR3 reads CASSVGQGTAEAFF. CDR3 coding DNA: TGTGCCAGCAGCGTAGGTCAAGGGACGGCTGAAGCTTTCTTT.

This chain joins TRBV12-3 or TRBV12-4 and TRBJ2-3, with 13 positions matching TRBD2. The V segment lost 6 bases and the J segment 4 bases; nucleotides outside the gene matches: 16. The CDR3 runs 19 residues. The CDR3 sequence is CASRSTSGRSDSYADTQYF. The CDR3 nucleotides read TGTGCCAGCAGGTCGACTAGCGGGAGGTCCGACTCCTACGCAGATACGCAGTATTTT.

This clonotype was seen ten or more times. The genes are TRBV20-1 and TRBJ2-3; TRBD2 agrees at 8 bases. Trimming cost V 5 bases and J 2 bases; bases outside gene matches: 12. The CDR3 has 16 residues. From germline, CDR1 is DFQATT and CDR2 SNEGSKA (reference sequence). CDR3 DNA sequence: TGCAGTGCTTCCTACGCCCGACTAGCGAACACAGATACGCAGTATTTT. This sequence encodes CSASYARLANTDTQYF.

There are many counts of this clonotype. The rearrangement joins TRBV28 to TRBJ1-1, with D uncertain. V was shortened by 5 bases and J by 0 bases, with 13 bases between the two germline ends. The V gene's germline CDR1 is MDHEN and CDR2 SYDVKM. The CDR3 is 15 residues long. CDR3 region: CASSPPGFMNTEAFF. CDR3 nucleotides: TGTGCCAGCAGTCCCCCCGGTTTCATGAACACTGAAGCTTTCTTT.

In this sample, this clonotype turned up a few times. The rearrangement uses TRBV6-1 and TRBJ2-7, with D tentatively TRBD1 (5 bases). Germline loops: CDR1 MNHNS, CDR2 SASEGT. With 6 bases removed from V and 2 bases from J, the gap between germline ends came to 14 bases. There are 14 residues in the CDR3. The CDR3 nucleotides are TGTGCCAGCAGCCCGACCGACAGTACCTACGAGCAGTACTTC. Residues: CASSPTDSTYEQYF.

This clonotype has only a few counts. The chain is built from TRBV20-1 and TRBJ1-5; 8 bases line up with TRBD1. This CDR3 has 14 amino acids. Trimming took 2 bases from V and 7 from J; bases not matched to a gene: 7. Germline loops: CDR1 DFQATT, CDR2 SNEGSKA (reference sequence). The CDR3 loop is CSARTGGSGQPQHF. For the CDR3, the DNA is TGCAGTGCTAGAACAGGGGGTAGCGGACAGCCCCAGCATTTT.

This clonotype was observed many times. This chain connects TRBV12-3 or TRBV12-4 to TRBJ2-7; 7 bases line up with TRBD2. Trimming at V came to 6 bases and at J to 5 bases, leaving 10 bases not matched to a gene. The CDR3 has 14 amino acids. The CDR3 sequence: CASRIAGGSHEQYF. The CDR3 DNA reads TGTGCCAGCAGAATAGCGGGTGGGTCCCACGAGCAGTACTTC.